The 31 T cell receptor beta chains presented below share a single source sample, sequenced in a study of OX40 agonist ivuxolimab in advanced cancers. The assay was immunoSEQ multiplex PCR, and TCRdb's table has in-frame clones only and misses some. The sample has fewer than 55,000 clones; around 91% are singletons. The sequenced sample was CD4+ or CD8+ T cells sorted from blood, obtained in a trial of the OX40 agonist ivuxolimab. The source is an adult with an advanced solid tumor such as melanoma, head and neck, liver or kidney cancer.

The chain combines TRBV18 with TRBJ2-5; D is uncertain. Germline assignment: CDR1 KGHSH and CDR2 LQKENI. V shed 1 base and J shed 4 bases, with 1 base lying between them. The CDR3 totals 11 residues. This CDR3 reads CASSPLETQYF. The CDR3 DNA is TGTGCCAGCTCACCACTAGAGACCCAGTACTTC.

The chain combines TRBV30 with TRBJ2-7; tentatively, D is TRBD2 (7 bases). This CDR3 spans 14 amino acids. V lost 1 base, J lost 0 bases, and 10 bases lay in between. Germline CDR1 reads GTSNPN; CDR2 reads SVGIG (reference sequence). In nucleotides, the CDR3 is TGTGCCTGGAGTGGGAGGGGGGGCTCCTACGAGCAGTACTTC. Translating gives CAWSGRGGSYEQYF.

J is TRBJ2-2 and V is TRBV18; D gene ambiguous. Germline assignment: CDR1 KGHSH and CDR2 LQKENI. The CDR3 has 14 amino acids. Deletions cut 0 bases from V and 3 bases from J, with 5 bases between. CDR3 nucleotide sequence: TGTGCCAGCTCACCACCCTATCACACCGGGGAGCTGTTTTTT. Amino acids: CASSPPYHTGELFF.

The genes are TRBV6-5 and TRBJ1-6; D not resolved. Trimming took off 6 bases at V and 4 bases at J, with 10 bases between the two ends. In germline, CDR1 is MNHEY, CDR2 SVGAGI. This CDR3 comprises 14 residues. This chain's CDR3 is CASRRARYNSPLHF. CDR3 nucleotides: TGTGCCAGCAGGAGGGCGCGGTATAATTCACCCCTCCACTTT.

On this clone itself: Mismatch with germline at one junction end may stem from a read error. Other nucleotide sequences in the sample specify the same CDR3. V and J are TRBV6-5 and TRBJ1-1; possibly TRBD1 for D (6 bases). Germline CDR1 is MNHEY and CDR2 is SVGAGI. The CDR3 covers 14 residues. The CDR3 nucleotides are TGTGCCAGCAGCTACTCCTCAGGGGCCGTTGAAGCTTTCTTT. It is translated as CASSYSSGAVEAFF.

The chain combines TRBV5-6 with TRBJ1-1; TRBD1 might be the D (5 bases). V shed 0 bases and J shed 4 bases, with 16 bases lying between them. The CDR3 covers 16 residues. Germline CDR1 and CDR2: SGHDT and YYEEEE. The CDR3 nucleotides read TGTGCCAGCAGCTTGGCAGGGACGTCTGTCGGCACTGAAGCTTTCTTT. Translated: CASSLAGTSVGTEAFF.

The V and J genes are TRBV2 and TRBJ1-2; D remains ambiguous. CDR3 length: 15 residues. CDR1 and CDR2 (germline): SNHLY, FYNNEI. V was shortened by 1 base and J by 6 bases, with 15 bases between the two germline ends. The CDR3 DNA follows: TGTGCCAGCAGTGAAGAAGCAAGCTTGGGCAATGGCTACACCTTC. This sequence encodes CASSEEASLGNGYTF.

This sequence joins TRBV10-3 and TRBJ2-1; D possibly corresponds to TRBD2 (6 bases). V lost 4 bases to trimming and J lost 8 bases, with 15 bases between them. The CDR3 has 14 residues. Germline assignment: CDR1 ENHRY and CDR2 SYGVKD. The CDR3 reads CAISVAGWGDEQFF. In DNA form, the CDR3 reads TGTGCCATCAGTGTCGCGGGCTGGGGGGATGAGCAGTTCTTC.

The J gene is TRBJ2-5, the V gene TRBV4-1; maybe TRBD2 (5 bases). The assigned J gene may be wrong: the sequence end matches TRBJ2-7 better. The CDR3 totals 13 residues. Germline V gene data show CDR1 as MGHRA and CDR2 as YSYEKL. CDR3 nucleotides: TGCGCCAGCAGCCGGGGAGCGTCTACCGAGCAGTACTTC. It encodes CASSRGASTEQYF.

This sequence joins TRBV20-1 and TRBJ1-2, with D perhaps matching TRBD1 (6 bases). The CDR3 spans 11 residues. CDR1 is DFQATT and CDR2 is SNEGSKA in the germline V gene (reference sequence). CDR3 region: CGTGIEYGYTF. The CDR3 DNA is TGCGGAACAGGGATTGAGTATGGCTACACCTTC.

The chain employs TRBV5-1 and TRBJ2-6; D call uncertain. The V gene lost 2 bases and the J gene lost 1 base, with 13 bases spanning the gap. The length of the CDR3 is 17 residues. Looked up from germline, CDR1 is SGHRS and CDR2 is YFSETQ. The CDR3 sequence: CASSLILSGSGANVLTF. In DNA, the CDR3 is TGCGCCAGCAGCTTAATTTTAAGTGGGTCTGGGGCCAACGTCCTGACTTTC.

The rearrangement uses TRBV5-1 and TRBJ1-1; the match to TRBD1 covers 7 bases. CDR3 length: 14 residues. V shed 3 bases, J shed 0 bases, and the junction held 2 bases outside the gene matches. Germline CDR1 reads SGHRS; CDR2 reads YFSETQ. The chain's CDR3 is CASSSGQMNTEAFF. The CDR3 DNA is TGCGCCAGCAGCTCGGGACAGATGAACACTGAAGCTTTCTTT.

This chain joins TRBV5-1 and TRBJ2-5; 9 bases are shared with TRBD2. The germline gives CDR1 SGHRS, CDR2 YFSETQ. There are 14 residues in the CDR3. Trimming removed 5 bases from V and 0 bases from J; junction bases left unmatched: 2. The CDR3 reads CASRTSGNQETQYF. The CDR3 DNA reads TGCGCCAGCAGGACTAGCGGAAACCAAGAGACCCAGTACTTC.

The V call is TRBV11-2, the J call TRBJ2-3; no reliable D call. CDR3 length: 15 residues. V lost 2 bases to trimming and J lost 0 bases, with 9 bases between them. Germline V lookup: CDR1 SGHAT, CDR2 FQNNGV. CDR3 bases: TGTGCCAGCAGCTTAAACAGCCTTAGCACAGATACGCAGTATTTT. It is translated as CASSLNSLSTDTQYF. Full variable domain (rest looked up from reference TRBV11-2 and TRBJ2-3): EAGVAQSPRYKIIEKRQSVAFWCNPISGHATLYWYQQILGQGPKLLIQFQNNGVVDDSQLPKDRFSAERLKGVDSTLKIQPAKLEDSAVYLCASSLNSLSTDTQYFGPGTRLTVL.

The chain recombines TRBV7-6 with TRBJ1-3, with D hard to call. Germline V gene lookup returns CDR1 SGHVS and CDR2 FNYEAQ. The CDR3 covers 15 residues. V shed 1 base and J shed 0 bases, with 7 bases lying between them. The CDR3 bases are TGTGCCAGCAGCTTAGGGGTAGGCTCTGGAAACACCATATATTTT. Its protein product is CASSLGVGSGNTIYF.

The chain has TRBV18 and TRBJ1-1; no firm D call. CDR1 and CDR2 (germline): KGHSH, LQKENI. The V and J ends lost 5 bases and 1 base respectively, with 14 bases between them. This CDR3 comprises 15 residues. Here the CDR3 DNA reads TGTGCCAGCTCAGCCGACATAGCCTCGAACACTGAAGCTTTCTTT. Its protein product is CASSADIASNTEAFF.

Written as DNA, the CDR3 is TGCAGCGTTGAAGATCTGTCGGGAGGGAACACTGAAGCTTTCTTT. Translation: CSVEDLSGGNTEAFF. The V call is TRBV29-1, the J call TRBJ1-1; the D is unclear. The ends were cut back, 0 bases at V and 1 base at J, with 12 bases in the middle. The CDR3 has 15 amino acids. Germline V gives CDR1 SQVTM, CDR2 ANQGSEA.

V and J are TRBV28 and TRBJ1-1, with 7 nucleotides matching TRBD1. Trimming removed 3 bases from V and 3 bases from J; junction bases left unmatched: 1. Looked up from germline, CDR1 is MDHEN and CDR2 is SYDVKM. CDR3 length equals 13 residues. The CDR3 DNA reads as TGTGCCAGCAGTTTTACAGGGGACACTGAAGCTTTCTTT. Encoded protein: CASSFTGDTEAFF.

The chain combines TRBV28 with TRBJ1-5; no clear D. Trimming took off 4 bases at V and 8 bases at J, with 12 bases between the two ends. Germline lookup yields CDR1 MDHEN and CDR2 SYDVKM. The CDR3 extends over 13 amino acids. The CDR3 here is CASSSNRVEPQHF. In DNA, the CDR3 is TGTGCCAGCAGTTCAAACCGAGTGGAGCCCCAGCATTTT.

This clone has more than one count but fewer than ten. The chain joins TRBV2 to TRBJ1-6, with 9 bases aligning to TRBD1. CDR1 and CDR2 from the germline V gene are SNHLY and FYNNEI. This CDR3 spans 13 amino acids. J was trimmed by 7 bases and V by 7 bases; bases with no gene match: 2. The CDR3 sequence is CASIGQGNSPLHF. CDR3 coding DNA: TGTGCCAGCATCGGACAGGGGAATTCACCCCTCCACTTT.

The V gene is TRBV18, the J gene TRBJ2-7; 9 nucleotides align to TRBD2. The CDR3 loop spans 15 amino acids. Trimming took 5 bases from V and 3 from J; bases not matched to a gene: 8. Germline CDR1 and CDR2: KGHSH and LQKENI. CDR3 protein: CASSSFSSGDYEQYF. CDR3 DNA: TGTGCCAGCTCAAGTTTCTCTAGCGGGGACTACGAGCAGTACTTC. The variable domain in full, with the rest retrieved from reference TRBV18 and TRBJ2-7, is NAGVMQNPRHLVRRRGQEARLRCSPMKGHSHVYWYRQLPEEGLKFMVYLQKENIIDESGMPKERFSAEFPKEGPSILRIQQVVRGDSAAYFCASSSFSSGDYEQYFGPGTRLTVT.

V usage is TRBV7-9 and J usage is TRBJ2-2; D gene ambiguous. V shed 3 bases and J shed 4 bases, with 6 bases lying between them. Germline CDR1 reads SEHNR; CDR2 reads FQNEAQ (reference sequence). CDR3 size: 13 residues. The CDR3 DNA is TGTGCCAGCAGCTTCGGCCGCACCGGGGAGCTGTTTTTT. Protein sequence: CASSFGRTGELFF.

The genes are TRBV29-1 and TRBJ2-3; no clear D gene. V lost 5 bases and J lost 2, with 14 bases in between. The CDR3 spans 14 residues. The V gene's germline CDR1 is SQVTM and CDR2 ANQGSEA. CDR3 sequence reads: CSVLGQRFTDTQYF. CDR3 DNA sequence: TGCAGCGTTTTGGGCCAGCGCTTCACAGATACGCAGTATTTT.

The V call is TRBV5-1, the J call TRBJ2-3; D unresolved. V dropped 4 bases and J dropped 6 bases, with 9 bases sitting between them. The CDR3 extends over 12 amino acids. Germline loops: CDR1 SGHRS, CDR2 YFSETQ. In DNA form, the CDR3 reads TGCGCCAGCAGCCTTAACGTGGATACGCAGTATTTT. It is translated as CASSLNVDTQYF.

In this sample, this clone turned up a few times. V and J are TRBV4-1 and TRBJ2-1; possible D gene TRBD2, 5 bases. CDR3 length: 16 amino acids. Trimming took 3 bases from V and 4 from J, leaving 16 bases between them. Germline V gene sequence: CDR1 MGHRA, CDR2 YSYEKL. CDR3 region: CASSQVRLQVYNEQFF. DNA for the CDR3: TGCGCCAGCAGCCAGGTCAGACTACAAGTGTACAATGAGCAGTTCTTC.

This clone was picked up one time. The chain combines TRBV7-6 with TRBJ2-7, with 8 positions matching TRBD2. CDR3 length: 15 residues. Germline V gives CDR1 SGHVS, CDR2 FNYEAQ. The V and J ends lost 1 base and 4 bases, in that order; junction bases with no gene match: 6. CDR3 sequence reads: CASSLGAGESYEQYF. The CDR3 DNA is TGTGCCAGCAGCTTAGGAGCGGGAGAAAGTTACGAGCAGTACTTC.

The CDR3 DNA reads TGCGCCAGCAGCCTGACAGGGGCGGAGAACACTGAAGCTTTCTTT. Protein product: CASSLTGAENTEAFF. The chain carries TRBV5-1 and TRBJ1-1; TRBD1 matches 8 bases. Germline CDR1 is SGHRS and CDR2 is YFSETQ. The CDR3 is 15 residues long. The J segment lost 1 base and the V segment lost 4 bases, leaving 6 bases of the junction unmatched.

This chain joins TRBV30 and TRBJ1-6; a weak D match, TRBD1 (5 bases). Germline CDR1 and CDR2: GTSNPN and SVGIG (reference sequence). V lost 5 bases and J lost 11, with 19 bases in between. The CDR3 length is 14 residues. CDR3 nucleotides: TGTGCCTGGGTGAGGGACCAGGGTCCCGCACCCCTCCACTTT. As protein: CAWVRDQGPAPLHF.

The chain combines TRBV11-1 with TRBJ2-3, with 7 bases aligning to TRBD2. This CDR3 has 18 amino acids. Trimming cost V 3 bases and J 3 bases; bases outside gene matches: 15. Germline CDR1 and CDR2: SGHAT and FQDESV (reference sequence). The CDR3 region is CASSFSIGGLAATDTQYF. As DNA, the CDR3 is TGTGCCAGCAGCTTTAGTATAGGTGGGCTAGCGGCTACAGATACGCAGTATTTT.

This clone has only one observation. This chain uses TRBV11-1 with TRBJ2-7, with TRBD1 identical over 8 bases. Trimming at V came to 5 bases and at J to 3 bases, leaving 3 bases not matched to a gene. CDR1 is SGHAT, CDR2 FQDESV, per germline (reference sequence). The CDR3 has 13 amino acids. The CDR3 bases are TGTGCCAGCAGCAGGGACAGGCGCTACGAGCAGTACTTC. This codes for CASSRDRRYEQYF.

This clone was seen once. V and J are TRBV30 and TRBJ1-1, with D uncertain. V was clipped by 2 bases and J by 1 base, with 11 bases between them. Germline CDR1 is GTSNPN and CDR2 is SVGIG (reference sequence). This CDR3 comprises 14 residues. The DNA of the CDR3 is TGTGCCTGGAGTATTGGCAGCCAGAACACTGAAGCTTTCTTT. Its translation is CAWSIGSQNTEAFF.